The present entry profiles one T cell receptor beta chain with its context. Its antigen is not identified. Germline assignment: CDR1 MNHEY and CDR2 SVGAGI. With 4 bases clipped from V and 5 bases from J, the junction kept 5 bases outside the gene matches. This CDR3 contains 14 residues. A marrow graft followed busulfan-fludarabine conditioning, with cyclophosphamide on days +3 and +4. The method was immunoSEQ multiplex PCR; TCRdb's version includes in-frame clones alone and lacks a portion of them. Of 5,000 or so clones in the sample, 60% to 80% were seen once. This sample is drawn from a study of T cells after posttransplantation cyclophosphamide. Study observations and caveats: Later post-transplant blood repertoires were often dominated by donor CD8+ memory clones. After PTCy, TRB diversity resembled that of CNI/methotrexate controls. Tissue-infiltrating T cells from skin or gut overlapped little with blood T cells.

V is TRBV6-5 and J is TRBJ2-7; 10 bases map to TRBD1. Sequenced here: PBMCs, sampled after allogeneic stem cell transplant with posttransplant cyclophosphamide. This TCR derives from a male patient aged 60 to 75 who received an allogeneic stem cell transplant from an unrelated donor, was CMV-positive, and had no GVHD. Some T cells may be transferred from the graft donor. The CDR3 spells CASSFSGTGDEQYF. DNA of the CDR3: TGTGCCAGCAGTTTCTCCGGGACAGGGGACGAGCAGTACTTC.